The present T cell receptor beta chain was sequenced within a study of monozygotic twins with inflammatory bowel disease. General observations from the study: There was no support for any single strong signal or clonotype associated with IBD. It was in IBD patients that TCRbeta diversity (inverse Simpson) was lower than in healthy co-twins.

Template switching appended UMIs that held a 6-nucleotide sample barcode. TCRdb processed the 5' RACE reads again and assigns one entry to each CDR3 protein, with no DNA. The sample table includes approximately 330,000 distinct CDR3 sequences. Germline V gene sequence: CDR1 MDHEN, CDR2 SYDVKM. The CDR3 runs 16 residues. Note on this clonotype: The antigen is undetermined.

Investigators extracted total RNA from whole blood and did not sort T cells. The material sequenced was blood. V and J are TRBV28 and TRBJ2-1; TCRdb picks TRBD1, but there is no DNA to check that call. The TCR sequence derives from a human donor with ulcerative colitis or Crohn's disease, or a healthy co-twin of an affected twin (not recorded which). This CDR3 is CASSRAGQGAYNEQFF. The full variable domain, with the rest looked up from reference TRBV28 and TRBJ2-1, is DVKVTQSSRYLVKRTGEKVFLECVQDMDHENMFWYRQDPGLGLRLIYFSYDVKMKEKGDIPEGYSVSREKKERFSLILESASTNQTSMYLCASSRAGQGAYNEQFFGPGTRLTVL.